Only a few counts were recorded for the clone carrying this TCR beta chain. Its antigen is undetermined. In germline, CDR1 is SQVTM, CDR2 ANQGSEA. This CDR3 contains 14 residues. V lost 7 bases and J lost 5, with 20 bases in between. The second PCR ran about 7 to 12 cycles with a sample-barcoded 5' primer and J-beta primers. Every cDNA molecule carried a tag from a template-switch adaptor bearing 12 random nucleotides. TCRdb re-derived calls from the 5' RACE reads in MiXCR, one entry per CDR3 protein. Of hundreds of thousands of distinct CDR3 sequences detected, approximately 40% appear once; the ten largest clones hold 30%. Each of the donors had ten milliliters of peripheral blood drawn into EDTA-treated Vacutainer tubes. These data originate in a study of blood T cells in healthy people across ages. Study results and caveats: When set beside aged donors, long-lived donors presented more naive CD4+ cells and higher diversity.

The V and J genes are TRBV29-1 and TRBJ2-5; perhaps TRBD1 as D (7 bases). The TCR was taken from an elderly man in good health. What was sequenced was blood. CDR3 sequence: CSDDVGGAGETQYF. CDR3 nucleotides: TGCAGCGACGACGTAGGGGGCGCGGGGGAGACCCAGTACTTC.